Listed here are 19 T cell receptor beta chains from one sample, sequenced in a study of blood T cell repertoires in COVID-19. Produced via immunoSEQ multiplex PCR; TCRdb's table is partial and in-frame only. This table has around 40,000 clones, approximately 88% appearing once. What was sequenced was peripheral blood. The origin of the receptors is a man aged 45 to 65 with active COVID-19.

The gene calls are TRBV6-5 and TRBJ1-1, with TRBD1 matching over 9 bases. Germline lookup yields CDR1 MNHEY and CDR2 SVGAGI. The CDR3 runs to 13 residues. V gave up 11 bases and J gave up 2 bases; unmatched junction bases: 6. The chain's CDR3 is CAANRGQNTEAFF. In DNA, the CDR3 is TGTGCCGCTAACAGGGGGCAAAACACTGAAGCTTTCTTT.

The gene calls are TRBV9 and TRBJ2-1; 7 nucleotides match TRBD2. Germline values: CDR1 SGDLS, CDR2 YYNGEE. After removal of 3 bases from V and 2 bases from J, the junction contained 14 bases not matched to a gene. This CDR3 has 18 residues. CDR3 residues: CASSAADKQRGAYNEQFF. Here the CDR3 DNA reads TGTGCCAGCAGCGCTGCTGACAAGCAGCGGGGCGCCTACAATGAGCAGTTCTTC.

The chain joins TRBV28 to TRBJ1-3; D is possibly TRBD1 (6 bases). Germline CDR1 and CDR2: MDHEN and SYDVKM. Trimming shortened V by 7 bases and J by 9 bases, and 13 bases separated the two germline ends. This CDR3 is built from 12 residues. CDR3 sequence: CASNKDSTTIYF. CDR3 DNA sequence: TGTGCCAGCAACAAGGACAGTACCACCATATATTTT.

Concerning this clone: The identical CDR3 is also encoded by other nucleotide sequences in the sample. The chain uses TRBV15 and TRBJ1-1; TRBD1 agrees at 7 bases. The CDR3 extends over 15 amino acids. Per germline, CDR1 LNHNV and CDR2 YYDKDF (reference sequence). V shed 2 bases and J 3 bases; nucleotides not matched to a gene: 6. The CDR3 region is CATSRPITGDTEAFF. For the CDR3, the DNA is TGTGCCACCAGCAGACCTATCACAGGGGACACTGAAGCTTTCTTT.

This sequence joins TRBV5-6 and TRBJ2-5; the D is unclear. Deletions cut 0 bases from V and 4 bases from J, with 7 bases between. Germline V gene data show CDR1 as SGHDT and CDR2 as YYEEEE. CDR3 length: 13 amino acids. The CDR3 DNA reads as TGTGCCAGCAGCTTGGGTGGGCCAGAGACCCAGTACTTC. Encoded protein: CASSLGGPETQYF.

The chain is built from TRBV10-3 and TRBJ1-3, with 7 bases lining up with TRBD1. The CDR3 has 13 amino acids. CDR1 is ENHRY, CDR2 SYGVKD, per germline. Losses at the gene ends were 8 bases for V and 1 base for J; bases not matched to a gene: 2. CDR3 DNA sequence: TGTGCCATCGAGGGGGCGTCTGGAAACACCATATATTTT. Protein: CAIEGASGNTIYF.

The chain uses TRBV6-2 or TRBV6-3 and TRBJ1-3; D unclear. The CDR3 extends over 15 amino acids. Trimming took off 4 bases at V and 0 bases at J, with 10 bases between the two ends. Germline V gives CDR1 MNHEY, CDR2 SVGEGT. Written as DNA, the CDR3 is TGTGCCAGCAGTTCTCCGGGAACCTCTGGAAACACCATATATTTT. Protein sequence: CASSSPGTSGNTIYF.

The gene calls are TRBV4-2 and TRBJ2-7; 10 bases align to TRBD2. V was pared by 4 bases and J by 5 bases, with 8 bases of the junction left unmatched. The CDR3 is made up of 15 amino acids. The germline gives CDR1 LGHNA, CDR2 YNFKEQ. The CDR3 DNA follows: TGTGCCAGCAGCCCCACCAGCGGGAGGGCCCACGAGCAGTACTTC. This translates into CASSPTSGRAHEQYF.

This CDR3 reads CASSSRGAGVNEQFF. The DNA of the CDR3 is TGTGCCAGCAGCTCCCGGGGGGCGGGAGTAAATGAGCAGTTCTTC. This rearrangement joins TRBV7-3 to TRBJ2-1, with D possibly being TRBD2 (7 bases). Germline values: CDR1 SGHTA, CDR2 FQGTGA. The CDR3 covers 15 residues. The V end was cut by 4 bases, the J end by 7 bases, with 17 bases between.

This chain uses TRBV7-6 with TRBJ2-2; the match to TRBD1 covers 7 bases. The CDR3 length is 16 residues. The V segment lost 5 bases and the J segment 5 bases; nucleotides outside the gene matches: 11. Germline V gene data show CDR1 as SGHVS and CDR2 as FNYEAQ. The chain's CDR3 is CASSTRQGLSTGELFF. The DNA for the CDR3 is TGTGCCAGCAGCACCCGACAGGGATTGTCGACCGGGGAGCTGTTTTTT.

The J gene is TRBJ1-3, the V gene TRBV19; tentative D call: TRBD1 (6 bases). Per germline, CDR1 LNHDA and CDR2 SQIVND (reference sequence). V was clipped by 5 bases and J by 2 bases, with 10 bases between them. This CDR3 is 14 amino acids long. The CDR3 sequence: CASSWTDTGNTIYF. The CDR3 DNA reads TGTGCCAGTAGTTGGACAGATACTGGAAACACCATATATTTT.

This chain joins TRBV19 and TRBJ2-5; tentative D call: TRBD1 (6 bases). Trimming left V 9 bases short and J 1 base short, with 12 bases between. There are 13 residues in the CDR3. Per the germline V gene, CDR1 is LNHDA and CDR2 is SQIVND (reference sequence). The CDR3 DNA reads as TGTGCCAGCCGAGGGACACCCCAAGAGACCCAGTACTTC. It encodes CASRGTPQETQYF. Looking up the rest from reference TRBV19 and TRBJ2-5 gives the full variable domain: DGGITQSPKYLFRKEGQNVTLSCEQNLNHDAMYWYRQDPGQGLRLIYYSQIVNDFQKGDIAEGYSVSREKKESFPLTVTSAQKNPTAFYLCASRGTPQETQYFGPGTRLLVL.

The chain has TRBV20-1 and TRBJ2-1; TRBD2 is a possible D gene (5 bases). The CDR3 totals 14 residues. Germline CDR1 DFQATT, CDR2 SNEGSKA (reference sequence). Trimming stripped 3 bases from V and 4 bases from J, with 13 bases between. CDR3 nucleotides: TGCAGTGCTAGTGGAGCTAGCACTTACAATGAGCAGTTCTTC. It codes for CSASGASTYNEQFF.

For the CDR3, the DNA is TGTGCCAGCAGCGTAGAGGTTCTAGCGGTCACCGGGGAGCTGTTTTTT. Translating gives CASSVEVLAVTGELFF. The rearrangement links TRBV9 to TRBJ2-2; 7 bases align to TRBD2. The J segment lost 4 bases and the V segment lost 0 bases, leaving 6 bases of the junction unmatched. Germline CDR1 SGDLS, CDR2 YYNGEE. This CDR3 is 16 amino acids long.

The chain links TRBV7-3 to TRBJ2-5, with a weak D call TRBD1 (6 bases). The CDR3 runs to 13 residues. Trimming took 5 bases from V and 3 from J, leaving 10 bases between them. The germline CDR1 and CDR2 sequences are SGHTA and FQGTGA. The CDR3 DNA follows: TGTGCCAGCAGCCATCGGACAGAAGAGACCCAGTACTTC. It encodes CASSHRTEETQYF.

This chain connects TRBV9 to TRBJ1-5; no definite D call. CDR1 and CDR2 from the germline V gene are SGDLS and YYNGEE. V was cut by 4 bases and J by 7 bases, with 12 bases left in between. CDR3 length equals 13 residues. The CDR3 reads CASSPSGRQPQHF. The CDR3 coding sequence is TGTGCCAGCAGCCCCTCTGGCAGGCAGCCCCAGCATTTT. The full variable domain, its missing parts supplied by reference TRBV9 and TRBJ1-5, is DSGVTQTPKHLITATGQRVTLRCSPRSGDLSVYWYQQSLDQGLQFLIQYYNGEERAKGNILERFSAQQFPDLHSELNLSSLELGDSALYFCASSPSGRQPQHFGDGTRLSIL.

This chain connects TRBV3-1 (or the pseudogene TRBV3-2) to TRBJ2-2, with TRBD1 identical over 8 bases. V shed 4 bases and J 7 bases; nucleotides not matched to a gene: 8. The V gene's germline CDR1 is LGHDT and CDR2 YNNKEL (reference sequence). This CDR3 contains 15 residues. The CDR3 protein is CASSLRQGRGGELFF. Written as DNA, the CDR3 is TGTGCCAGCAGCCTCAGACAGGGGCGGGGCGGGGAGCTGTTTTTT.

The V and J genes are TRBV9 and TRBJ2-1; 9 bases match TRBD2. The V and J ends lost 6 bases and 9 bases, in that order; junction bases with no gene match: 19. The CDR3 is made up of 17 amino acids. CDR1 is SGDLS and CDR2 is YYNGEE in the germline V gene. The CDR3 nucleotides read TGTGCCAGCATAGGGGGTCTAGCGGGACCCGAGACGGGTGAGCAGTTCTTC. Translation gives CASIGGLAGPETGEQFF.

The V and J genes are TRBV6-5 and TRBJ2-1; 9 bases align to TRBD2. CDR3 length: 15 residues. Germline CDR1 reads MNHEY; CDR2 reads SVGAGI. The junction had 9 bases not matched to a gene; V was cut back by 4 bases and J by 8 bases. In nucleotides, the CDR3 is TGTGCCAGCAGTTCCATAGCGGGAGAGGGGGATGAGCAGTTCTTC. As protein: CASSSIAGEGDEQFF.